These T cell receptor beta chains were read from a single sample in a study of CD8+CD57+ T cells in acquired aplastic anemia. TCRdb reanalysed the reads using MiXCR and keeps one entry per CDR3 protein. The sample lists about 190,000 distinct CDR3 sequences, over 60% occurring once. Sequencing input: sorted CD4+, CD8+, or CD8+CD57+ T cells (not recorded which) from PBMCs. The receptors stem from a human donor with severe aplastic anemia or a healthy control (not recorded which). The conserved cysteine and the conserved F or W are not part of the CDR3 here. D genes are given only for firm matches. For some rows the clone size is stated as once, few or many, or as a class when expanded; others skip it.

clone size | J gene | V gene | D gene | CDR3 protein
. | TRBJ2-7 | TRBV7-6 | . | ASSLELTGEQY
many | TRBJ2-2 | TRBV4-2 | . | ASSQPGRDGGELF
. | TRBJ1-1 | TRBV27 | . | ASSLGPRTEAF
. | TRBJ2-2 | TRBV20-1 | TRBD1 | SAVQQGTGELF
. | TRBJ1-6 | TRBV6-6 | . | ASTPQVYNSPLH
. | TRBJ2-7 | TRBV9 | TRBD1 | ASSTSPTGEDEQY
few | . | TRBV4-2 | TRBD1 | ASSQRTGFALSSYEQY
many | TRBJ2-5 | TRBV6-1 | . | ASSELETQY
few | TRBJ2-7 | TRBV7-3 | TRBD1 | ASRRTGGNEQY
. | TRBJ2-3 | TRBV29-1 | . | SVEEGATDTQY
. | TRBJ2-3 | TRBV2 | . | ASSYVSASAATQY
. | TRBJ2-1 | TRBV10-3 | . | ATSWGTGYNEQF
few | TRBJ1-1 | TRBV7-2 | TRBD1 | ASSRQGLNTEAF
. | TRBJ2-7 | TRBV20-1 | . | SARLGGGYEQY
. | TRBJ1-5 | TRBV5-1 | . | ASSLGGGGIQPQH
. | TRBJ1-2 | TRBV20-1 | . | SATMSGTSNGYT
. | TRBJ2-6 | TRBV5-5 | TRBD1 | ASSLDPGQGISGANVLT
. | TRBJ1-2 | TRBV10-3 | . | AIKGQNYGYT
many | TRBJ2-5 | TRBV7-7 | . | ASSFYVQETQY
. | TRBJ1-5 | TRBV2 | . | ASRWGVDQPQH
. | TRBJ2-3 | TRBV15 | . | ATSRPTHDTQY
many | TRBJ2-1 | TRBV6-6 | TRBD1 | ASSRDRDEQF
. | TRBJ2-3 | TRBV7-9 | . | ASSASGSTDTQY
many | TRBJ1-2 | TRBV4-2 | . | ASSQDVRGYYYGYT
once | TRBJ2-3 | TRBV10-3 | . | AISGSTTGDTQY
. | TRBJ1-6 | TRBV7-3 | . | ASSLGGAHNEQFFGPGENSPLH
. | TRBJ2-1 | TRBV7-3 | . | ASSPGQPNEQF
. | TRBJ1-2 | TRBV9 | . | ASSVRQSNYGYT
. | TRBJ2-7 | TRBV10-3 | . | AISEMVRGPTLGYEQY
. | TRBJ1-5 | TRBV19 | . | ASQLGSYQPQH
. | TRBJ1-4 | TRBV9 | . | ASSADAEKLF
. | TRBJ2-2 | TRBV12-3/TRBV12-4 | TRBD1 | ASRRQGTGELF
. | TRBJ1-4 | TRBV7-9 | TRBD1 | ASSLTDRGNEKLF
few | TRBJ2-3 | TRBV29-1 | . | SARQGPATDTQY
few | TRBJ2-7 | TRBV7-7 | . | ASSLFQGHEQY
. | TRBJ1-2 | TRBV7-6 | TRBD1 | ASSPSRDRVSETYGYT
. | TRBJ2-3 | TRBV12-3/TRBV12-4 | TRBD2 | ASSGLAGGIGTQY
. | TRBJ2-7 | TRBV20-1 | . | SAPNPAGSSYEQY
. | TRBJ2-5 | TRBV20-1 | . | SANRLAGAQETQY
. | TRBJ1-3 | TRBV12-5 | . | ASSPTLISGNTIY
. | TRBJ1-1 | TRBV20-1 | . | SAWGGGPTGALTEAF
few | TRBJ2-5 | TRBV20-1 | TRBD1 | SAGDRAQPETQY
many | TRBJ1-6 | TRBV5-6 | . | ASSLDIDNSPLH
many | TRBJ1-2 | TRBV12-3/TRBV12-4 | . | ASSDTTRSNPQGYT
. | TRBJ2-1 | TRBV25-1 | . | ASLSLDGVHNEQF
few | TRBJ2-7 | TRBV15 | . | ATSSPSRVTSYEQY